The 14 T cell receptor beta chains below all came from one sample that was sequenced in a study of cytomegalovirus exposure and HLA in healthy donors. It was with 60 Vbeta and 13 Jbeta primers that the PCR ran. Profiled with immunoSEQ multiplex PCR; TCRdb holds only in-frame clones, not every one. This sample carries 150,000 to 200,000 clones, roughly three quarters of them seen once, and the ten largest clones take 1.5% to 2%. The sample comprised PBMCs. The receptors come from a woman between 50 and 59 years old in good health and CMV-seronegative.

The chain recombines TRBV28 with TRBJ1-2; TRBD1 might be the D (6 bases). The CDR3 loop spans 15 amino acids. The V gene's germline CDR1 is MDHEN and CDR2 SYDVKM. V lost 6 bases, J lost 8 bases, and 22 bases lay in between. Here the CDR3 DNA reads TGTGCCAGCAGATGGAACGGACAGCCCTATGGGGGCTACACCTTC. This encodes CASRWNGQPYGGYTF.

V is TRBV27 and J is TRBJ2-2; a possible D gene is TRBD1 (6 bases). The germline V gene encodes CDR1 MNHEY and CDR2 SMNVEV (reference sequence). The V and J ends lost 4 bases and 7 bases respectively, with 19 bases between them. The CDR3 has 16 residues. The chain's CDR3 is CASSSNREPGLGELFF. Here the CDR3 DNA reads TGTGCCAGCAGTTCCAACAGGGAGCCCGGTCTCGGGGAGCTGTTTTTT.

Notes on this clone: One end of the junction does not line up with germline, which may come from a read error. The chain is built from TRBV7-9 and TRBJ2-3, with D possibly matching TRBD2 (6 bases). The germline V gene encodes CDR1 SEHNR and CDR2 FQNEAQ (reference sequence). CDR3 length: 16 residues. DNA of the CDR3: TGTTCCAGCAGCTTAAGTGGTAGCGGTGTCACAGATACGCAGTATTTT. Protein sequence: CSSSLSGSGVTDTQYF. Complete variable domain (other parts from reference TRBV7-9 and TRBJ2-3): DTGVSQNPRHKITKRGQNVTFRCDPISEHNRLYWYRQTLGQGPEFLTYFQNEAQLEKSRLLSDRFSAERPKGSFSTLEIQRTEQGDSAMYLCSSSLSGSGVTDTQYFGPGTRLTVL.

This chain links TRBV10-3 with TRBJ2-7; D unresolved. Germline CDR1 ENHRY, CDR2 SYGVKD. Trimming removed 0 bases from V and 7 bases from J, with 13 bases in between. The CDR3 consists of 14 residues. The CDR3 spells CAISESPPSREQYF. The DNA of the CDR3 is TGTGCCATCAGTGAGTCCCCTCCCTCTAGGGAGCAGTACTTC.

J is TRBJ1-1 and V is TRBV6-1; D gene ambiguous. Germline CDR1 and CDR2: MNHNS and SASEGT. V shed 2 bases and J shed 5 bases, with 15 bases lying between them. The CDR3 extends over 15 amino acids. The CDR3 DNA is TGTGCCAGCAGTGAACTAGGAGGCCTGGTAACTGAAGCTTTCTTT. This codes for CASSELGGLVTEAFF.

This chain joins TRBV7-2 and TRBJ1-4, with D uncertain. Trimming removed 4 bases from V and 3 bases from J, with 9 bases in between. The length of the CDR3 is 14 residues. Germline V gene data show CDR1 as SGHTA and CDR2 as FQGNSA. This CDR3 is CASSSRLPNEKLFF. As DNA, the CDR3 is TGTGCCAGCAGCTCGAGGCTGCCTAATGAAAAACTGTTTTTT. Complete variable domain (other parts from reference TRBV7-2 and TRBJ1-4): GAGVSQSPSNKVTEKGKDVELRCDPISGHTALYWYRQSLGQGLEFLIYFQGNSAPDKSGLPSDRFSAERTGGSVSTLTIQRTQQEDSAVYLCASSSRLPNEKLFFGSGTQLSVL.

This chain connects TRBV4-1 to TRBJ1-2; D remains ambiguous. The germline gives CDR1 MGHRA, CDR2 YSYEKL. V lost 3 bases, J lost 0 bases, and 8 bases lay in between. This CDR3 has 14 residues. CDR3 bases: TGCGCCAGCAGCCACCAAACAGCTAACTATGGCTACACCTTC. This translates into CASSHQTANYGYTF.

V gene TRBV5-6 combines with J gene TRBJ2-5; 8 positions match TRBD2. V was pared by 4 bases and J by 7 bases, with 3 bases of the junction left unmatched. Per germline, CDR1 SGHDT and CDR2 YYEEEE. There are 12 residues in the CDR3. In DNA form, the CDR3 reads TGTGCCAGCAGCGCCAGCGGGGGGACCCAGTACTTC. As protein: CASSASGGTQYF.

This clone was seen a single time. The chain employs TRBV4-3 and TRBJ1-1; possibly TRBD1 for D (6 bases). The CDR3 totals 13 residues. Germline CDR1 reads LGHNA; CDR2 reads YSLEER. V lost 1 base and J 14 bases, leaving 17 bases between the germline ends. The CDR3 protein is CASSQGVEGGAFF. The CDR3 region has the DNA TGCGCCAGCAGCCAAGGGGTAGAAGGGGGTGCCTTCTTT.

The chain employs TRBV4-3 and TRBJ1-6, with 8 bases lining up with TRBD1. CDR1 LGHNA and CDR2 YSLEER come from the germline V gene. The CDR3 sequence is 16 residues long. V shed 0 bases, J shed 9 bases, and the junction held 7 bases outside the gene matches. The CDR3 protein is CASSQDRGRGSSPLHF. The CDR3 DNA reads as TGCGCCAGCAGCCAAGACAGGGGGCGCGGAAGTTCACCCCTCCACTTT.

V and J are TRBV7-3 and TRBJ2-5, with 8 bases matching TRBD1. Germline V gene lookup returns CDR1 SGHTA and CDR2 FQGTGA. J gave up 2 bases and V 4 bases, and 3 bases lay outside the gene matches. The CDR3 is 14 amino acids. In DNA form, the CDR3 reads TGTGCCAGCAGCTCGACAGGGGTTCAAGAGACCCAGTACTTC. This codes for CASSSTGVQETQYF.

The chain is built from TRBV19 and TRBJ1-6; D is uncertain. Trimming took 8 bases from V and 11 from J, leaving 19 bases between them. CDR3 length equals 14 residues. Germline assignment: CDR1 LNHDA and CDR2 SQIVND (reference sequence). CDR3 nucleotides: TGTGCCAGTTCAGATCCAGGAGGTTCGACACCCCTCCACTTT. Amino acid sequence: CASSDPGGSTPLHF.

In its sample, this clone was seen once. This chain joins TRBV5-6 and TRBJ1-2, with TRBD1 matching 7 bases. Per germline, CDR1 SGHDT and CDR2 YYEEEE. V gave up 1 base and J gave up 6 bases; unmatched junction bases: 15. The CDR3 contains 17 residues. DNA of the CDR3: TGTGCCAGCAGCTTGAAGGGGGCCGACCTCATCTATGATGGCTACACCTTC. This encodes CASSLKGADLIYDGYTF.

V usage is TRBV6-6 and J usage is TRBJ1-3; D is unresolved. The V end was cut by 6 bases, the J end by 0 bases, with 15 bases between. CDR1 MNHNY and CDR2 SVGAGI come from the germline V gene (reference sequence). The CDR3 contains 16 residues. The CDR3 DNA reads as TGTGCCAGCAGCACCCCAGAACAGTTCTCTGGAAACACCATATATTTT. Translated, it gives CASSTPEQFSGNTIYF.